A single sample gave rise to the 5 T cell receptor beta chains below, sequenced in a study of cytomegalovirus exposure and HLA in healthy donors. 13 Jbeta primers and 60 Vbeta primers were used for the PCR. The repertoire was sequenced with immunoSEQ multiplex PCR; TCRdb's copy has only in-frame clones and lacks some. In the table there are about 170,000 clones, about 85% of which are singletons. Sequenced sample: PBMCs. These TCRs come from a man aged 25-45 years in good health and CMV-seropositive.

This chain connects TRBV14 to TRBJ2-1; the match to TRBD1 covers 11 bases. CDR1 SGHDN and CDR2 FVKESK come from the germline V gene. V gave up 4 bases and J gave up 8 bases; unmatched junction bases: 7. The CDR3 sequence is 15 residues long. The CDR3 sequence is CASSLGQGAFHEQFF. The CDR3, as DNA: TGTGCCAGCAGCCTCGGACAGGGGGCGTTTCATGAGCAGTTCTTC.

The V gene is TRBV7-3, the J gene TRBJ2-2; D is unclear. V lost 5 bases and J lost 2, with 6 bases in between. The CDR3 runs to 13 residues. Germline values: CDR1 SGHTA, CDR2 FQGTGA. Here the CDR3 reads CASSTPNTGELFF. CDR3 in DNA: TGTGCCAGCAGCACTCCAAACACCGGGGAGCTGTTTTTT.

This chain links TRBV11-2 with TRBJ2-7; D is possibly TRBD1 (5 bases). The CDR3 totals 15 residues. V was shortened by 5 bases and J by 0 bases, with 14 bases between the two germline ends. The V gene's germline CDR1 is SGHAT and CDR2 FQNNGV. The DNA for the CDR3 is TGTGCCAGCAGCCCGTCTCCTGACAGCTCCTACGAGCAGTACGTC. It is translated as CASSPSPDSSYEQYV.

The gene calls are TRBV25-1 and TRBJ2-3, with unresolved D. This CDR3 has 12 amino acids. Trimming removed 7 bases from V and 4 bases from J, with 9 bases in between. Per the germline V gene, CDR1 is MGHDK and CDR2 is SYGVNS. The CDR3 loop is CASKSMSDTQYF. In DNA form, the CDR3 reads TGTGCCAGCAAATCTATGTCAGATACGCAGTATTTT.

V and J are TRBV28 and TRBJ2-7, with TRBD2 matching 11 bases. The germline CDR1 and CDR2 sequences are MDHEN and SYDVKM. This CDR3 spans 17 amino acids. V was pared by 2 bases and J by 6 bases, with 12 bases of the junction left unmatched. This chain's CDR3 is CASSLSQFSGRAGEQYF. The CDR3 DNA reads TGTGCCAGCAGTTTAAGCCAGTTTAGCGGGAGGGCCGGCGAGCAGTACTTC.